This T cell receptor beta chain derives from a study of a mutant IDH1 vaccine in newly diagnosed glioma. Study in general: Patients received vaccination from 4-6 weeks after radiotherapy alone, or with temozolomide cycles. Patients' prior therapy spanned radiotherapy, temozolomide, or both; most underwent both.

Data came from immunoSEQ multiplex PCR; TCRdb stores just in-frame clones and leaves some out. Found here are about 36,000 clones, roughly 80% of them singletons; the top ten hold approximately 16%. Study findings and constraints: Seemingly, pseudoprogression had no relation to changes in the top peripheral T cell clonotypes. The study observed vaccine-induced immune responses in roughly 93% of patients.

On this clone: The antigen is undetermined.

Stated time point: week 11, during vaccination. Every vaccination contained 300 ug of the mutant IDH1 20-mer peptide and was paired with topical imiquimod. V shed 4 bases and J shed 3 bases, with 7 bases lying between them. Germline assignment: CDR1 MGHRA and CDR2 YSYEKL. The CDR3 totals 13 residues. This clonotype originated in a woman aged 25 to 39 with glioma. Some clones in this sample may be carry-over from other donors' samples. The chain links TRBV4-1 to TRBJ1-5; tentatively, D is TRBD1 (5 bases). Sequenced material: peripheral blood mononuclear cells (PBMCs), taken from a glioma patient whose treatment included an IDH1 peptide vaccine. The CDR3 spells CASSPDTNQPQHF. In DNA form, the CDR3 reads TGCGCCAGCAGCCCGGACACCAATCAGCCCCAGCATTTT.